The 14 T cell receptor beta chains below were found in one sample sequenced in a study of glioma-infiltrating T cells. Using RNA template, CDR3s of TCR alpha and beta were amplified with iRepertoire arm-PCR. TCRdb re-called the multiplex PCR reads through MiXCR, storing one row per CDR3 protein. The sample carries more than 100,000 distinct CDR3 sequences, under 30% recorded once. The sample was glioma tissue, nonneoplastic brain tissue, or PBMCs (not recorded which). The receptors were sampled from a human donor with low-grade glioma or glioblastoma, undergoing nonglioma brain surgery, or in good health (not recorded which).

This clonotype came up a few times. The genes are TRBV4-3 and TRBJ2-1; a weak D match, TRBD1 (6 bases). CDR1 and CDR2 (germline): LGHNA, YSLEER. The ends were cut back, 4 bases at V and 5 bases at J, with 21 bases in the middle. CDR3 length: 17 residues. This CDR3 reads CASSPLDRPLGDNEQFF. The CDR3 coding sequence is TGCGCCAGCAGCCCACTTGACAGGCCTCTTGGCGACAATGAGCAGTTCTTC.

This clonotype has just a few counts. This rearrangement joins TRBV20-1 to TRBJ1-2, with 10 positions matching TRBD1. The germline CDR1 and CDR2 sequences are DFQATT and SNEGSKA (reference sequence). With 2 bases clipped from V and 1 base from J, the junction kept 7 bases outside the gene matches. The CDR3 runs to 16 residues. The CDR3 protein is CSARPGQGYYNYGYTF. As DNA, the CDR3 is TGCAGTGCTAGACCGGGACAGGGGTATTATAACTATGGCTACACCTTC.

This clonotype was observed a handful of times. This clone may be a read error of a much larger clone one base away. The rearrangement joins TRBV6-2 or TRBV6-3 to TRBJ1-1; D unclear. Trimming shortened V by 6 bases and J by 8 bases, and 10 bases separated the two germline ends. This CDR3 region has 11 residues. The germline CDR1 and CDR2 sequences are MNHEY and SVGEGT. The CDR3 DNA reads as TGTGCCAGCAGGGAAGAGAGAGAAGCTTTCTTT. Translated, it gives CASREEREAFF.

This clonotype came up many times. The rearrangement joins TRBV28 to TRBJ1-2; D gene ambiguous. Per germline, CDR1 MDHEN and CDR2 SYDVKM. Trimming removed 2 bases from V and 4 bases from J, with 5 bases in between. The CDR3 is made up of 12 amino acids. This chain's CDR3 is CASSLAGYGYTF. The CDR3 region has the DNA TGTGCCAGCAGTTTAGCGGGCTATGGCTACACCTTC.

About this clonotype itself: A much larger clone sits a single nucleotide away, making a read error possible. The rearrangement joins TRBV20-1 to TRBJ1-1; D perhaps matches TRBD1 (5 bases). CDR3 length: 13 amino acids. Trimming took 1 base from V and 7 from J, leaving 13 bases between them. CDR1 DFQATT and CDR2 SNEGSKA come from the germline V gene (reference sequence). The CDR3 sequence is CSARGSWGSEAFF. The DNA for the CDR3 is TGCAGTGCTAGAGGTTCCTGGGGCAGTGAAGCTTTCTTT.

This clonotype was observed at least ten times. The CDR3 nucleotides are TGTGCCAGCACCGACCCAGCTAACTATGGCTACACCTTC. It translates to CASTDPANYGYTF. The V and J genes are TRBV6-2 or TRBV6-3 and TRBJ1-2; D uncertain. Germline CDR1 reads MNHEY; CDR2 reads SVGEGT. The V end was cut by 7 bases, the J end by 0 bases, with 9 bases between. CDR3 length: 13 residues.

The rearrangement joins TRBV19 to TRBJ2-1; possibly TRBD1 or TRBD2 for D (5 bases each). The CDR3 has 14 residues. V dropped 10 bases and J dropped 0 bases, with 13 bases sitting between them. Per the germline V gene, CDR1 is LNHDA and CDR2 is SQIVND (reference sequence). CDR3 sequence reads: CATWDQHSYNEQFF. CDR3 DNA sequence: TGTGCCACGTGGGACCAACACTCCTACAATGAGCAGTTCTTC.

The chain combines TRBV13 with TRBJ1-3, with D unclear. The CDR3 is made up of 18 amino acids. Trimming removed 1 base at V and 0 bases at J, with 16 bases between. The V gene's germline CDR1 is PRHDT and CDR2 FYEKMQ (reference sequence). The CDR3 DNA is TGTGCCAGCAGCTTAGCTTTCCCGCCAGATCCCTCTGGAAACACCATATATTTT. Translated: CASSLAFPPDPSGNTIYF.

This clonotype was seen many times. One base away lies a much larger clone, so this may be a sequencing read error. The chain joins TRBV7-2 to TRBJ2-5; no clear D gene. The CDR3 has 11 amino acids. CDR1 SGHTA and CDR2 FQGNSA come from the germline V gene. Trimming took off 0 bases at V and 5 bases at J, with 1 base between the two ends. CDR3 sequence: CASSLAETQYF. CDR3 bases: TGTGCCAGCAGCTTAGCGGAGACCCAGTACTTC.

To note about this clonotype: It may be a read error: a sequence one base away is much more abundant. The chain employs TRBV19 and TRBJ2-7, with 10 bases that match TRBD1. The CDR3 runs to 13 residues. After removal of 8 bases from V and 6 bases from J, the junction contained 7 bases not matched to a gene. The V gene's germline CDR1 is LNHDA and CDR2 SQIVND (reference sequence). The DNA for the CDR3 is TGTGCCAGTGGTACGAGGACAGGGGGCGAGCAGTACTTC. The encoded protein is CASGTRTGGEQYF.

This clonotype has only a few counts. The chain carries TRBV29-1 and TRBJ1-1; no definite D call. The V and J ends lost 6 bases and 8 bases respectively, with 13 bases between them. CDR1 and CDR2 from the germline V gene are SQVTM and ANQGSEA. This CDR3 spans 11 amino acids. The DNA for the CDR3 is TGCAGCGTCAGCACTAACCGGGAAGCTTTCTTT. Amino acids: CSVSTNREAFF. The full variable domain, completed using reference TRBV29-1 and TRBJ1-1, is SAVISQKPSRDICQRGTSLTIQCQVDSQVTMMFWYRQQPGQSLTLIATANQGSEATYESGFVIDKFPISRPNLTFSTLTVSNMSPEDSSIYLCSVSTNREAFFGQGTRLTVV.

There are a few counts of this clonotype. The CDR3 sequence is CASSPRTSGGAEQFF. The CDR3 DNA reads TGTGCCAGCAGCCCAAGGACTAGCGGGGGGGCTGAGCAGTTCTTC. This rearrangement joins TRBV7-2 to TRBJ2-1; 15 bases align to TRBD2. The V gene's germline CDR1 is SGHTA and CDR2 FQGNSA. V dropped 5 bases and J dropped 9; count of bases not matched to a gene: 5. The CDR3 sequence is 15 residues long.

This clonotype came up many times. V usage is TRBV3-1 and J usage is TRBJ1-4; D is unresolved. From germline, CDR1 is LGHDT and CDR2 YNNKEL (reference sequence). The length of the CDR3 is 14 residues. The V end lost 5 bases, the J end lost 0 bases, and 7 bases lay between the germline ends. This chain's CDR3 is CASSGFATNEKLFF. The CDR3 region has the DNA TGTGCCAGCAGCGGATTTGCAACTAATGAAAAACTGTTTTTT.

This clonotype was seen a few times. This chain links TRBV3-1 with TRBJ1-3; 7 bases match TRBD1. CDR1 and CDR2 (germline): LGHDT, YNNKEL (reference sequence). V shed 4 bases and J 4 bases; nucleotides not matched to a gene: 4. The CDR3 contains 14 residues. The CDR3 region has the DNA TGTGCCAGCAGCCCTCAGACAGGGGGAAACACCATATATTTT. Its translation is CASSPQTGGNTIYF.